This is a list of T cell receptor beta chains from one sample in a study of OX40 agonist ivuxolimab in advanced cancers. The protocol was immunoSEQ multiplex PCR, while the TCRdb copy is restricted to in-frame clones and leaves out a portion. The table shows 77,000 or so clones, with roughly 91% occurring only once. Sequences were derived from CD4+ or CD8+ T cells sorted from blood, sampled in a trial of the OX40 agonist ivuxolimab. These receptor sequences come from an adult with an advanced solid tumor such as melanoma, head and neck, liver or kidney cancer. Each CDR3 is given with its conserved first and last residue. The D gene is left open where the match is weak. A row's size may be missing; if present it is once, few, many or a size class.

.,once,13,TRBV5-1,TRBJ2-3,CASSSGSRDTQYF,TGCGCCAGCAGCTCGGGGTCACGAGATACGCAGTATTTT
TRBD1,.,17,TRBV7-8,TRBJ2-3,CASRPLTGGTLRDTQYF,TGTGCCAGCAGGCCTTTGACAGGGGGGACTTTAAGAGATACGCAGTATTTT
TRBD1,once,14,TRBV5-5,TRBJ1-2,CASSLEGGGHGYTF,TGTGCCAGCAGCTTGGAGGGAGGGGGCCATGGCTACACCTTC
TRBD2,.,15,TRBV6-6,TRBJ2-7,CASSSPSGNSYEQYF,TGTGCCAGCAGTTCTCCAAGCGGGAACTCCTACGAGCAGTACTTC
TRBD2,.,17,TRBV4-1,TRBJ2-1,CASSLIRSSGTPNEQFF,TGCGCCAGCAGCCTGATACGAAGTAGCGGGACACCCAATGAGCAGTTCTTC
.,once,12,TRBV11-3,TRBJ2-1,CASSRSGTEQFF,TGTGCCAGCAGCAGATCGGGGACTGAGCAGTTCTTC
TRBD2,.,16,TRBV28,TRBJ2-1,CASSLVSAGGYNEQFF,TGTGCCAGCAGTTTAGTCTCAGCGGGAGGTTACAATGAGCAGTTCTTC
.,.,14,TRBV21-1,TRBJ1-4,CASSNRDRYLELFF,TGTGCCAGCAGCAACCGGGACAGATATTTGGAACTGTTTTTT
.,.,15,TRBV7-2,TRBJ2-3,CASSLAPQSTDTQYF,TGTGCCAGCAGCTTAGCGCCTCAGAGCACAGATACGCAGTATTTT
.,.,14,TRBV5-4,TRBJ2-3,CASSREWVSDTQYF,TGTGCCAGCAGCCGGGAATGGGTATCGGATACGCAGTATTTT
.,few,14,TRBV29-1,TRBJ2-1,CSGLSGPSYNEQFF,TGCAGCGGCCTTAGCGGTCCCTCCTACAATGAGCAGTTCTTC
TRBD1,few,16,TRBV14,TRBJ2-1,CASSQPTGGKYNEQFF,TGTGCCAGCAGCCAACCTACAGGGGGCAAATACAATGAGCAGTTCTTC
TRBD2,once,14,TRBV11-2,TRBJ2-5,CASSFGLAQETQYF,TGTGCCAGCAGCTTTGGACTAGCACAAGAGACCCAGTACTTC
.,.,11,TRBV6-1,TRBJ2-2,CASSSRGELFF,TGTGCCAGCAGTTCGAGGGGGGAGCTGTTTTTT
.,.,11,TRBV4-3,TRBJ1-2,CASSQAGGYTF,TGCGCCAGCAGCCAAGCGGGGGGCTACACCTTC
.,.,12,TRBV28,TRBJ2-7,CASSFPGTPQYF,TGTGCCAGCAGTTTCCCCGGCACACCGCAGTACTTC
TRBD1,.,15,TRBV7-2,TRBJ1-2,CASSRTGGRGYGYTF,TGTGCCAGCAGCCGCACAGGGGGTCGTGGCTATGGCTACACCTTC
TRBD1,.,15,TRBV19,TRBJ2-7,CASSIRTGGSYEQYF,TGTGCCAGTAGTATCCGGACAGGGGGGTCCTACGAGCAGTACTTC
.,.,14,TRBV5-4,TRBJ2-5,CASSQGGRGETQYF,TGTGCCAGCAGCCAGGGGGGCAGGGGGGAGACCCAGTACTTC
TRBD1,few,14,TRBV6-4,TRBJ1-1,CATPDRWYSTEAFF,TGTGCCACCCCGGACAGGTGGTATTCCACTGAAGCTTTCTTT
.,few,15,TRBV19,TRBJ1-2,CASSRRQGDLYGYTF,TGTGCCAGTAGTCGAAGGCAGGGTGATTTATACGGCTACACCTTC
.,.,12,TRBV10-2,TRBJ2-7,CASQTEFYEQYF,TGCGCCAGCCAGACAGAGTTCTACGAGCAGTACTTC
.,.,15,TRBV7-2,TRBJ2-1,CASSLGAGLRNEQFF,TGTGCCAGCAGCTTAGGAGCAGGTTTACGGAATGAGCAGTTCTTC
.,.,18,TRBV6-1,TRBJ1-2,CASSESPLGQPGGYGYTF,TGTGCCAGCAGTGAATCCCCACTTGGACAGCCTGGTGGCTATGGCTACACCTTC
.,.,15,TRBV6-5,TRBJ1-6,CASSSQGGRNSPLHF,TGTGCCAGCAGTTCCCAAGGGGGTCGGAATTCACCCCTCCACTTT
TRBD1,once,15,TRBV5-5,TRBJ1-1,CASTRQGVMNTEAFF,TGTGCCAGCACTCGACAGGGGGTCATGAACACTGAAGCTTTCTTT
.,.,14,TRBV11-3,TRBJ1-5,CASSLLEGGQPQHF,TGTGCCAGCAGCTTATTGGAAGGGGGACAGCCCCAGCATTTT